The rows below give T cell receptor beta chains drawn from one sample of a study of technical replicates of blood from a handful of donors. The table came from immunoSEQ multiplex PCR; TCRdb's copy has only in-frame clones and leaves some out. The data contain about 49,000 clones, 80% to 95% of them singletons. Sequenced material: PBMCs. The receptors were gathered from a human donor in good health. Some clones in this sample may be carry-over from other donors' samples. The CDR3 runs from the conserved cysteine through the conserved F or W. The D gene is left open where the match is weak. Only part of the rows carry a size: once, few, many, or a class if the clone is expanded.

v_gene,j_gene,d_gene,abundance,CDR3aa,CDR3nt
TRBV7-9,TRBJ2-7,-,-,CASSLTDSSYEQYF,TGTGCCAGCAGCTTAACGGACAGCTCCTACGAGCAGTACTTC
TRBV5-5,TRBJ2-1,-,-,CASSWTVEGYNEQFF,TGTGCCAGCAGCTGGACGGTGGAGGGCTACAATGAGCAGTTCTTC
TRBV9,TRBJ2-2,-,once,CASSVAGTATGELFF,TGTGCCAGCAGCGTCGCGGGGACCGCGACCGGGGAGCTGTTTTTT
TRBV6-1,TRBJ1-1,TRBD1,-,CASSGRTGRTTEAFF,TGTGCCAGCAGTGGGAGGACAGGAAGAACCACTGAAGCTTTCTTT
TRBV6-1,TRBJ2-7,TRBD2,-,CASTWTSGSSYEQYF,TGTGCCAGCACCTGGACTAGCGGGAGCTCCTACGAGCAGTACTTC
TRBV20-1,TRBJ2-7,-,-,CSARAPYEQYF,TGCAGTGCTAGGGCCCCCTACGAGCAGTACTTC
TRBV7-6,TRBJ1-1,-,-,CASSLDISGTEAFF,TGTGCCAGCAGCTTGGACATATCTGGCACTGAAGCTTTCTTT
TRBV19,TRBJ1-1,-,-,CASSMAGVEAFF,TGTGCCAGTAGTATGGCCGGGGTTGAAGCTTTCTTT
TRBV5-8,TRBJ2-7,-,-,CASSSESTGYEQYF,TGTGCCAGCAGCTCCGAAAGCACAGGGTACGAGCAGTACTTC
TRBV6-5,TRBJ1-4,TRBD1,few,CASTKSGGNEKLFF,TGTGCCAGCACAAAGTCAGGGGGGAATGAAAAACTGTTTTTT
TRBV5-1,TRBJ1-1,-,-,CASSGGTVNTEAFF,TGCGCCAGCAGCGGGGGGACGGTGAACACTGAAGCTTTCTTT
TRBV11-3,TRBJ1-1,-,-,CASSPPLAPNTEAFF,TGTGCCAGCAGCCCCCCTCTAGCTCCGAACACTGAAGCTTTCTTT
TRBV7-2,TRBJ1-3,-,-,CASSFGGVVSGNTIYF,TGTGCCAGCAGCTTTGGGGGGGTCGTCTCTGGAAACACCATATATTTT
TRBV18,TRBJ1-2,-,-,CASSQADDLGYGYTF,TGTGCCAGCTCACAAGCCGACGACCTCGGGTATGGCTACACCTTC
TRBV15,TRBJ2-7,TRBD2,-,CATSRDSTSGYEQYF,TGTGCCACCAGCAGAGACTCTACTAGCGGCTACGAGCAGTACTTC
TRBV29-1,TRBJ1-1,-,-,CSAEGLLNTEAFF,TGCAGCGCCGAGGGATTACTGAACACTGAAGCTTTCTTT
TRBV5-1,TRBJ2-5,-,-,CASSLSGGKQETQYF,TGCGCCAGCAGCTTGTCTGGCGGGAAGCAAGAGACCCAGTACTTC
TRBV6-4,TRBJ2-1,TRBD2,-,CASSDSIQAGGTVF,TGTGCCAGCAGTGACTCGATTCAGGCGGGAGGGACGGTCTTC
TRBV6-5,TRBJ2-7,-,-,CASSYSARDYEQYF,TGTGCCAGCAGTTACTCGGCCAGGGACTACGAGCAGTACTTC
TRBV7-6,TRBJ1-4,TRBD1,-,CASSQHDRAPNEKLFF,TGTGCCAGCAGCCAGCACGACAGGGCCCCTAATGAAAAACTGTTTTTT
TRBV30,TRBJ2-7,-,-,CAWSVRDSDRGEQYF,TGTGCCTGGAGTGTAAGGGACTCGGATAGGGGAGAGCAGTACTTC
TRBV7-9,TRBJ2-7,-,-,CASSFYVEQYF,TGTGCCAGCAGCTTTTATGTCGAGCAGTACTTC
TRBV7-9,TRBJ1-4,-,-,CASTISDRDNEKLFF,TGTGCCAGCACCATTTCGGACAGAGATAATGAAAAACTGTTTTTT
TRBV9,TRBJ2-7,-,-,CASSVSGWGEQYF,TGTGCCAGCAGCGTAAGCGGTTGGGGCGAGCAGTACTTC
TRBV7-3,TRBJ2-1,-,-,CASSWDFSSYNEQFF,TGTGCCAGCAGCTGGGACTTCAGCTCCTACAATGAGCAGTTCTTC
TRBV5-1,TRBJ1-2,-,once,CASSLLRQAHGYTF,TGCGCCAGCAGCTTGCTGAGACAGGCACATGGCTACACCTTC
TRBV5-1,TRBJ1-1,TRBD1,-,CASSPGTGGQGMRTEAFF,TGCGCCAGCAGCCCAGGAACGGGCGGACAGGGGATGAGGACTGAAGCTTTCTTT
TRBV6-1,TRBJ1-3,-,once,CASSEDPLGGNTIYF,TGTGCCAGCAGTGAAGACCCCCTCGGGGGAAACACCATATATTTT
TRBV5-6,TRBJ1-6,TRBD1,-,CASSLLPNRGSYNSPLHF,TGTGCCAGCAGCTTGTTGCCAAACAGGGGCTCCTATAATTCACCCCTCCACTTT
TRBV7-2,TRBJ2-7,TRBD2,-,CASSSTSVYEQYF,TGTGCCAGCAGTTCGACTAGCGTCTACGAGCAGTACTTC
TRBV10-3,TRBJ1-1,-,-,CAISQGEDTEAFF,TGTGCCATCAGTCAGGGCGAGGACACTGAAGCTTTCTTT
TRBV25-1,TRBJ2-5,TRBD1,-,CASSDTGQNQETQYF,TGTGCCAGCAGTGACACGGGACAGAACCAAGAGACCCAGTACTTC
TRBV7-2,TRBJ2-2,-,-,CAGRMGPNTGELFF,TGTGCCGGCCGGATGGGGCCGAACACCGGGGAGCTGTTTTTT
TRBV5-1,TRBJ1-2,-,-,CASSLDVGGLDGYTF,TGCGCCAGCAGCTTGGATGTCGGCGGCTTAGATGGCTACACCTTC
TRBV7-2,TRBJ2-7,-,-,CASSRTVAGSTYEQYF,TGTGCCAGCAGCAGGACAGTGGCGGGTTCCACCTACGAGCAGTACTTC
TRBV2,TRBJ1-1,-,-,CASSEALWRFDAFF,TGTGCCAGCAGTGAAGCGCTTTGGCGGTTTGACGCTTTCTTT
TRBV6-1,TRBJ2-7,-,-,CASSDGGTYEQYF,TGTGCCAGCAGTGATGGGGGGACCTACGAGCAGTACTTC
TRBV6-5,TRBJ2-1,-,-,CASSYSSNYNEQFF,TGTGCCAGCAGTTACTCTAGCAACTACAATGAGCAGTTCTTC
TRBV6-5,TRBJ2-5,-,-,CASSLYGGAQETQYF,TGTGCCAGCAGCCTCTATGGTGGGGCCCAAGAGACCCAGTACTTC
TRBV19,TRBJ2-2,TRBD1,-,CASSKRGQGGGELFF,TGTGCCAGTAGTAAACGGGGACAGGGTGGCGGGGAGCTGTTTTTT
TRBV7-2,TRBJ2-3,TRBD2,-,CASSSGLRADTQYF,TGTGCCAGCAGCTCGGGACTACGGGCAGATACGCAGTATTTT
TRBV5-6,TRBJ2-1,-,-,CASSLFNQENNEQFF,TGTGCCAGCAGCTTGTTTAACCAAGAGAACAATGAGCAGTTCTTC
TRBV4-3,TRBJ1-3,TRBD1,-,CASSQQTGDPGNTIYF,TGCGCCAGCAGCCAACAGACAGGGGATCCTGGAAACACCATATATTTT
TRBV5-4,TRBJ1-1,-,-,CASSQTVNTEAFF,TGTGCCAGCAGCCAAACTGTGAACACTGAAGCTTTCTTT
TRBV13,TRBJ2-1,-,-,CASSLGYGGYNEQFF,TGTGCCAGCAGCTTAGGCTACGGGGGATACAATGAGCAGTTCTTC
TRBV29-1,TRBJ2-7,TRBD1,-,CSACSNWRTGRPEQYF,TGCAGCGCCTGTTCGAACTGGAGGACAGGGCGGCCCGAGCAGTACTTC
TRBV5-4,TRBJ2-1,TRBD2,once,CASSAVLARYNEQFF,TGTGCCAGCAGCGCGGTACTAGCGCGGTACAATGAGCAGTTCTTC
TRBV29-1,TRBJ2-7,TRBD1,-,CSVGGTGGYEQYF,TGCAGCGTGGGGGGGACAGGGGGCTACGAGCAGTACTTC
TRBV7-2,TRBJ2-3,TRBD2,-,CASSSPQGLAIITDTQYF,TGTGCCAGCAGCTCCCCACAGGGACTAGCGATAATCACAGATACGCAGTATTTT
TRBV5-1,TRBJ2-5,-,-,CASSLLTAQETQYF,TGCGCCAGCAGCTTGTTGACTGCCCAAGAGACCCAGTACTTC
TRBV6-1,TRBJ2-3,TRBD1,-,CASRGDRGNTDTQYF,TGTGCCAGCAGGGGGGACAGGGGAAACACAGATACGCAGTATTTT
TRBV5-6,TRBJ1-5,-,few,CASSLFRERFQPQHF,TGTGCCAGCAGCTTGTTCCGGGAACGGTTTCAGCCCCAGCATTTT